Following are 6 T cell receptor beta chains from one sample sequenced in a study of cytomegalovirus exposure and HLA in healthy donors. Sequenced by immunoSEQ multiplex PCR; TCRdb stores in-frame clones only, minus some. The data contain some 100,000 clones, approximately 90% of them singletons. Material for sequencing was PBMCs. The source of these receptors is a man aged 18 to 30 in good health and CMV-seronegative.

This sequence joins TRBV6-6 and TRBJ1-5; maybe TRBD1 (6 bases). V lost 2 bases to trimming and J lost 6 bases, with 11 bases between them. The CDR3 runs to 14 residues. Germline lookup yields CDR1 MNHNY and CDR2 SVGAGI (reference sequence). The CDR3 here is CASSYTGRAQPQHF. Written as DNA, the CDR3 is TGTGCCAGCAGTTACACAGGGAGGGCTCAGCCCCAGCATTTT.

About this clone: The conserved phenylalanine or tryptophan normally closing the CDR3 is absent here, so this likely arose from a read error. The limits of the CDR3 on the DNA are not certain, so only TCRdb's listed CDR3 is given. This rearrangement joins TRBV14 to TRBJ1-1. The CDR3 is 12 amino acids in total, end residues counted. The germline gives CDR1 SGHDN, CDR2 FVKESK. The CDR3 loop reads CASSQGNASPGM.

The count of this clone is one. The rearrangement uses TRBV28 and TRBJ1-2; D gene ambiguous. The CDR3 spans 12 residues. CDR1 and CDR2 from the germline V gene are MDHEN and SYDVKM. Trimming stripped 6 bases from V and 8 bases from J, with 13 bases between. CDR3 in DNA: TGTGCCAGCAGGCTGTCCGATCGGGGCTACACCTTC. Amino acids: CASRLSDRGYTF.

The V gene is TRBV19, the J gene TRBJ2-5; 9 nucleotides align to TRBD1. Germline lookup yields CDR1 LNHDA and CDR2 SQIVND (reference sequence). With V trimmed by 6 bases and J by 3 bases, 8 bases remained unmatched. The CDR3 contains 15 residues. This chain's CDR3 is CASSHRTGVEETQYF. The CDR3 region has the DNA TGTGCCAGTAGCCACCGGACAGGGGTGGAAGAGACCCAGTACTTC.

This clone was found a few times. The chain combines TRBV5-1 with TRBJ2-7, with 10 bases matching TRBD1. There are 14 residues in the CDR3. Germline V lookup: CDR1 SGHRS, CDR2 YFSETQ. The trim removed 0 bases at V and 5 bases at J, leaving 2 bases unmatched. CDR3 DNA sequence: TGCGCCAGCAGCTTGGGACAGGGGGCCGACGAGCAGTACTTC. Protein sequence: CASSLGQGADEQYF.

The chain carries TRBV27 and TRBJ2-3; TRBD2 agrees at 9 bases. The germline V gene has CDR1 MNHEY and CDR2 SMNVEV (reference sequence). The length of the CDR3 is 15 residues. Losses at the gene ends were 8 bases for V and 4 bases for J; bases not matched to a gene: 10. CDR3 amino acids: CASSRLAGGSDTQYF. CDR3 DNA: TGTGCCAGCTCCCGACTGGCGGGAGGGTCAGATACGCAGTATTTT.